This TCR beta chain was profiled in a study of CD8 T cells in Susac syndrome. Random hexamers were used to reverse transcribe an amount of roughly 0.5 to 1 ug RNA. TCRdb analysed the immunoSEQ multiplex PCR reads with MiXCR anew, one entry per CDR3 protein. Among 120,000 or so distinct CDR3 sequences, approximately 93% were seen once, and the ten largest hold 0.093%. The V segment lost 5 bases and the J segment 3 bases; nucleotides outside the gene matches: 8. The V gene's germline CDR1 is SNHLY and CDR2 FYNNEI. CDR3 size: 15 residues. The chain combines TRBV2 with TRBJ2-5; 8 bases fit TRBD2. The material sequenced was CD4+ T cells from PBMCs. This TCR was sampled from a human donor with multiple sclerosis. CDR3 residues: CASSPRAGGKETQYF. For the CDR3, the DNA is TGTGCCAGCAGTCCTCGGGCGGGGGGTAAAGAGACCCAGTACTTC.